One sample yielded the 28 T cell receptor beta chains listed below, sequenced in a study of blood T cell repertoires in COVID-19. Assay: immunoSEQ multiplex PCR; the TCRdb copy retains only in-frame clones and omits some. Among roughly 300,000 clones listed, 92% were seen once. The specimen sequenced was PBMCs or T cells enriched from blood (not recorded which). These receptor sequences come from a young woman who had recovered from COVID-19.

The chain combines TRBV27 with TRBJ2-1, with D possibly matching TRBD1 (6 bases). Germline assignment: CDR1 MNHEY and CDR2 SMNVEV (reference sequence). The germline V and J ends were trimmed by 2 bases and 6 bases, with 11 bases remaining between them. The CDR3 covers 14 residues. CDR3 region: CASSLRGTSNEQFF. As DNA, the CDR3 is TGTGCCAGCAGTTTAAGGGGGACAAGCAATGAGCAGTTCTTC.

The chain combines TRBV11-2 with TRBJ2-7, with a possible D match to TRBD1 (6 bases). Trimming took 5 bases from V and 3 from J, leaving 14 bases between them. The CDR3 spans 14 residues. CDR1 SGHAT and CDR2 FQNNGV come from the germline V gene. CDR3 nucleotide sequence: TGTGCCAGCAGCCCCCGGGACAAAATCTACGAGCAGTACTTC. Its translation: CASSPRDKIYEQYF.

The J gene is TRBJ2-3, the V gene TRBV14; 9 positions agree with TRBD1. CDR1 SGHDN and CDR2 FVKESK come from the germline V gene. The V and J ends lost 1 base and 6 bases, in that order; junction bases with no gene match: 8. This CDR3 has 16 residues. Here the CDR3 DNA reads TGTGCCAGCAGCCAAGTGGGACAGGGACGGGAGGATACGCAGTATTTT. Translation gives CASSQVGQGREDTQYF. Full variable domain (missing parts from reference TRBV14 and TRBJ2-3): EAGVTQFPSHSVIEKGQTVTLRCDPISGHDNLYWYRRVMGKEIKFLLHFVKESKQDESGMPNNRFLAERTGGTYSTLKVQPAELEDSGVYFCASSQVGQGREDTQYFGPGTRLTVL.

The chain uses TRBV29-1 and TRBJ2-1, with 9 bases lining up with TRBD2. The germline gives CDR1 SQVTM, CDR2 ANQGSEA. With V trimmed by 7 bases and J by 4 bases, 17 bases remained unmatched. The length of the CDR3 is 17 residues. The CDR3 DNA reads TGCAGCGCCGCCGGGACAGTTACGGGACTAGCTTACAATGAGCAGTTCTTC. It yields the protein CSAAGTVTGLAYNEQFF.

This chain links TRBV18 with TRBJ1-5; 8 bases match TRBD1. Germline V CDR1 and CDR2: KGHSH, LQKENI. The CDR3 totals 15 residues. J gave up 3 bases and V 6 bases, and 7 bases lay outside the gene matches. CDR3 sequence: CASSLGQANNQPQHF. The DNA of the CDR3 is TGTGCCAGCTCCCTGGGACAGGCCAACAATCAGCCCCAGCATTTT. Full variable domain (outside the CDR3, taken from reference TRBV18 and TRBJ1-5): NAGVMQNPRHLVRRRGQEARLRCSPMKGHSHVYWYRQLPEEGLKFMVYLQKENIIDESGMPKERFSAEFPKEGPSILRIQQVVRGDSAAYFCASSLGQANNQPQHFGDGTRLSIL.

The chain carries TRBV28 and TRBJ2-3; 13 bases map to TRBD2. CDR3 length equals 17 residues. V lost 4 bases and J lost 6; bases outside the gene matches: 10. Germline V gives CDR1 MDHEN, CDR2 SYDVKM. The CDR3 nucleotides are TGTGCCAGCAGTTCCCGACTAGCGGGGGGCCGGTACGATACGCAGTATTTT. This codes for CASSSRLAGGRYDTQYF.

Here the CDR3 DNA reads TGTGCCAGCAGCGACTATGGGACAGCTGGGGCCAACGTCCTGACTTTC. Amino acids: CASSDYGTAGANVLTF. This chain joins TRBV7-3 and TRBJ2-6; 7 positions match TRBD1. The CDR3 length is 16 residues. CDR1 is SGHTA, CDR2 FQGTGA, per germline. The V and J ends lost 5 bases and 2 bases, in that order; junction bases with no gene match: 6.

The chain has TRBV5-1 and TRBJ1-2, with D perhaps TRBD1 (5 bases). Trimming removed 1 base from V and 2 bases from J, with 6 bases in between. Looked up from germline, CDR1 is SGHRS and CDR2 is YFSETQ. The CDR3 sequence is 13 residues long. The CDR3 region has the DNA TGCGCCAGCAGCTTGCCAGGGAACTATGGCTACACCTTC. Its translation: CASSLPGNYGYTF.

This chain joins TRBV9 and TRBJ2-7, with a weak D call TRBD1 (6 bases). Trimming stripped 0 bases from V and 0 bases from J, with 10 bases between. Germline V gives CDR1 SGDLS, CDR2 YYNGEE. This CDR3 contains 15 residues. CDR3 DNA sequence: TGTGCCAGCAGCGTAGACACAGGGCTCTCCTACGAGCAGTACTTC. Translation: CASSVDTGLSYEQYF.

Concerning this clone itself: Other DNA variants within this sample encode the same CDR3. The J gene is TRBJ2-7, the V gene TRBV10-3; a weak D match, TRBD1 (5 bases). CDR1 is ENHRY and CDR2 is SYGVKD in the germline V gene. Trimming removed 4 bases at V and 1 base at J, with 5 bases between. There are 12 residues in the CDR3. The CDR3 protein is CAISGQSYEQYF. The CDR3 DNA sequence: TGTGCCATCAGTGGACAGTCCTACGAGCAGTACTTC.

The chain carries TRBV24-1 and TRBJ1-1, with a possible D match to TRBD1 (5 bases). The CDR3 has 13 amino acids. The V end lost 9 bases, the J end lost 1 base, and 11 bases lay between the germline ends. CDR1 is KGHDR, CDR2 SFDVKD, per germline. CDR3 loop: CATQDRWNTEAFF. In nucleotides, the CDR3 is TGTGCCACCCAAGACAGATGGAACACTGAAGCTTTCTTT.

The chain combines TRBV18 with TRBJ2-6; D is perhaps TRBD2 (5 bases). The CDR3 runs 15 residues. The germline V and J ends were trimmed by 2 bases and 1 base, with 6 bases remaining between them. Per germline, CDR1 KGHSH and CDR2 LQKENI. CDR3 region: CASSPAGSGANVLTF. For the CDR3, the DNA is TGTGCCAGCTCACCAGCGGGTTCTGGGGCCAACGTCCTGACTTTC.

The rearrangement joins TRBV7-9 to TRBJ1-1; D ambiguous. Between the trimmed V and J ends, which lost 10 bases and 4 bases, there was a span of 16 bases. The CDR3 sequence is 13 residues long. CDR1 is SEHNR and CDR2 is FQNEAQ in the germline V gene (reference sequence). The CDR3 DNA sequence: TGTGCCACCCGGGTCACGTCCTCCACTGAAGCTTTCTTT. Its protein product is CATRVTSSTEAFF.

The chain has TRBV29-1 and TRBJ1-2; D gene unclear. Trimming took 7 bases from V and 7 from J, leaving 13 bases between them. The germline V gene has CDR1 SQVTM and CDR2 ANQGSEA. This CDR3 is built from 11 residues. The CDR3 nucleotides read TGCAGCGCTACGACTACCCGTGGCTACACCTTC. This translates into CSATTTRGYTF.

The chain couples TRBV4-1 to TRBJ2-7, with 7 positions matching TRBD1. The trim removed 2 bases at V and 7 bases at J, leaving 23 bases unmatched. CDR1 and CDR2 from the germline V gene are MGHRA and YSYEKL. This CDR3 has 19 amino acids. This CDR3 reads CASSQRDGQDVFLSEEQYF. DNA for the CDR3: TGCGCCAGCAGCCAACGAGACGGACAGGATGTTTTTTTGAGTGAAGAGCAGTACTTC.

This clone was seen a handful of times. The DNA of the CDR3 is TGCGCCAGCAGCTTGGGTCTAGCCACAGATACGCAGTATTTT. Encoded protein: CASSLGLATDTQYF. The V gene is TRBV5-1, the J gene TRBJ2-3, with TRBD2 as a possible D gene (5 bases). V shed 0 bases and J shed 2 bases, with 7 bases lying between them. The CDR3 loop spans 14 amino acids. In germline, CDR1 is SGHRS, CDR2 YFSETQ.

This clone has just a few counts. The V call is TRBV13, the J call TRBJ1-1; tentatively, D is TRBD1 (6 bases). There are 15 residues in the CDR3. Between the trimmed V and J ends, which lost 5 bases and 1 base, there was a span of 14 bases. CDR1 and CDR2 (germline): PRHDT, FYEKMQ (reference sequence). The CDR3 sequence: CASSLTGGANTEAFF. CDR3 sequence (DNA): TGTGCCAGCAGCCTAACCGGGGGGGCGAACACTGAAGCTTTCTTT.

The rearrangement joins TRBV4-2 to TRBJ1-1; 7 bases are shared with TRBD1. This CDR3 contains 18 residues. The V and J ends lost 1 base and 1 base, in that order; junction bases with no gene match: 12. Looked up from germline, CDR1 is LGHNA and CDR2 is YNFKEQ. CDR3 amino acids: CASSQVPRTGWENTEAFF. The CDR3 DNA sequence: TGTGCCAGCAGCCAAGTTCCCCGGACAGGTTGGGAGAACACTGAAGCTTTCTTT.

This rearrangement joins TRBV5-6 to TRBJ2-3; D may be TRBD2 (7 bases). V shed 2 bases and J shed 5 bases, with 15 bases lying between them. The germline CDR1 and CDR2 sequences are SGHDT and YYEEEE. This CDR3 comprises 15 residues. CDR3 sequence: CASSFGGGPGDTQYF. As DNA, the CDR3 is TGTGCCAGCAGCTTTGGGGGGGGCCCCGGAGATACGCAGTATTTT.

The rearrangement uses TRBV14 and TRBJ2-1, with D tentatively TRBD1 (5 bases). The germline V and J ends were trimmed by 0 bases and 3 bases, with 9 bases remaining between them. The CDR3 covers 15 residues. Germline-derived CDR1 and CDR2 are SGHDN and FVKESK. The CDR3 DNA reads TGTGCCAGCAGCCAAGAGGCGACAGTCTACAATGAGCAGTTCTTC. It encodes CASSQEATVYNEQFF.

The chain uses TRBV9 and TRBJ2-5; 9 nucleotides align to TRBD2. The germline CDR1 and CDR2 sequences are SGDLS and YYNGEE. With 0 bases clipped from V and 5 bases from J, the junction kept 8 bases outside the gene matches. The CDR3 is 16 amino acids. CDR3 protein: CASSVAAGGLGETQYF. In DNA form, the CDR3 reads TGTGCCAGCAGCGTAGCTGCGGGGGGGCTTGGGGAGACCCAGTACTTC.

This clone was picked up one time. This CDR3 is CASSPGGGEQYF. The CDR3 DNA sequence: TGTGCCAGCAGCCCAGGGGGTGGGGAGCAGTACTTC. The chain couples TRBV3-1 (or the pseudogene TRBV3-2) to TRBJ2-7; 7 bases line up with TRBD1. Trimming at V came to 4 bases and at J to 7 bases, leaving 4 bases not matched to a gene. CDR1 LGHDT and CDR2 YNNKEL come from the germline V gene (reference sequence). The CDR3 is 12 residues long.

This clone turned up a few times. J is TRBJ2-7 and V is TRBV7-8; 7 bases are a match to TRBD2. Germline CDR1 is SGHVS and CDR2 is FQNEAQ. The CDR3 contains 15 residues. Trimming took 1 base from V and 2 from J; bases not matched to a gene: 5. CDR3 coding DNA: TGTGCCAGCAGCTTAGGGGCTAGCGGAGCCTACGAGCAGTACTTC. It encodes CASSLGASGAYEQYF.

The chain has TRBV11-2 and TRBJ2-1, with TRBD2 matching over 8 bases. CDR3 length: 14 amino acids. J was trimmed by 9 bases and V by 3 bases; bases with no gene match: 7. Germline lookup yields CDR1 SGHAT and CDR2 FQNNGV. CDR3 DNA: TGTGCCAGCAGCTTGAGGACTAGCAAAGTTGAGCAGTTCTTC. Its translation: CASSLRTSKVEQFF.

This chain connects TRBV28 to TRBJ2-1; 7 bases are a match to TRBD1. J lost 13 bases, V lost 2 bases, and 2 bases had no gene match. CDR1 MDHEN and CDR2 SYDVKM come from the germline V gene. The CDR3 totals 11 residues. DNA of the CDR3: TGTGCCAGCAGTTTAACAGGGGTACAGTTCTTC. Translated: CASSLTGVQFF.

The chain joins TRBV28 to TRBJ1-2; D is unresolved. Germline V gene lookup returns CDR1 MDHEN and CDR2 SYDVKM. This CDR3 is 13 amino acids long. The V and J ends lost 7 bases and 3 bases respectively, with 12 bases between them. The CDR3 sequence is CASIPGAYYGYTF. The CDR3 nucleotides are TGTGCCAGCATCCCGGGAGCGTACTATGGCTACACCTTC.

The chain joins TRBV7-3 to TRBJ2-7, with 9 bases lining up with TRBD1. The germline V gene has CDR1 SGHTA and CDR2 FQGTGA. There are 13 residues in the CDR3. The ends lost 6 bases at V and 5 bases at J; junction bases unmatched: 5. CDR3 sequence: CASSPGQGHEQYF. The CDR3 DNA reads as TGTGCCAGCAGTCCGGGACAGGGCCACGAGCAGTACTTC.

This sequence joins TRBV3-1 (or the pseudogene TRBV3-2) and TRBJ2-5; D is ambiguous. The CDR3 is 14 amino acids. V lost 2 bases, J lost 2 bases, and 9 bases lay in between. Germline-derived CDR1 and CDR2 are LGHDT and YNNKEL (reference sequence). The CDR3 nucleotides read TGTGCCAGCAGCCAACCTAACCGACAAGAGACCCAGTACTTC. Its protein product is CASSQPNRQETQYF.